This T cell receptor beta chain was recovered during a study of T cell repertoires in cytomegalovirus infection. General study points: Individuals carrying CMV plus the relevant HLA were identified by cumulative frequency of public TCR beta families.

One entry per CDR3 protein results from TCRdb running MiXCR on the reads. The profile shows 100,000 or so distinct CDR3 sequences, about 31% of them singletons. At least ten counts were recorded for this clonotype. Antigen specificity is unknown. The CDR3 runs 16 residues. V was pared by 2 bases and J by 3 bases, with 8 bases of the junction left unmatched. Germline V gene lookup returns CDR1 ENHRY and CDR2 SYGVKD. This TCR came from a human donor in good health (CMV status not recorded). Some clones in this sample may be carry-over from other donors' samples. This rearrangement joins TRBV10-3 to TRBJ2-7; 9 nucleotides agree with TRBD1. The sequences come from CD8+ T cells from cultured PBMCs, collected from culture after CMV antigen stimulation. The CDR3 nucleotides read TGTGCCATCAGTGAGCCCTTAGACAGGGGGATCTACGAGCAGTACTTC. Translating gives CAISEPLDRGIYEQYF.